One sample yielded the 28 T cell receptor beta chains listed below, sequenced in a study of untreated major depressive disorder. The repertoire was sequenced with immunoSEQ multiplex PCR; TCRdb's copy has only in-frame clones and lacks some. Of some 21,000 clones in the sample, approximately 87% were seen once. Sequencing input: CD4+ T cells from PBMCs. All receptors come from a woman under 40 in good health.

V usage is TRBV11-2 and J usage is TRBJ2-7, with D perhaps TRBD1 (5 bases). CDR1 and CDR2 (germline): SGHAT, FQNNGV. V lost 1 base and J 2 bases, leaving 9 bases between the germline ends. There are 14 residues in the CDR3. The CDR3 here is CASSLAQGPYEQYF. CDR3 nucleotides: TGTGCCAGCAGCTTAGCCCAGGGCCCCTACGAGCAGTACTTC.

The chain combines TRBV4-2 with TRBJ1-5; tentatively, D is TRBD1 (5 bases). CDR3 length: 14 amino acids. Per the germline V gene, CDR1 is LGHNA and CDR2 is YNFKEQ. V dropped 0 bases and J dropped 5 bases, with 8 bases sitting between them. CDR3 protein: CASSQDLGDQPQHF. The CDR3 DNA reads TGTGCCAGCAGCCAAGATCTGGGGGATCAGCCCCAGCATTTT.

This chain uses TRBV27 with TRBJ2-5; D is ambiguous. This CDR3 spans 13 amino acids. V shed 3 bases and J shed 1 base, with 6 bases lying between them. Germline V lookup: CDR1 MNHEY, CDR2 SMNVEV (reference sequence). Written as DNA, the CDR3 is TGTGCCAGCAGTTTTGAGCCCCAAGAGACCCAGTACTTC. Residues: CASSFEPQETQYF.

This chain joins TRBV5-1 and TRBJ2-3; D is uncertain. Germline V gene lookup returns CDR1 SGHRS and CDR2 YFSETQ. The CDR3 sequence is 11 residues long. Deletions cut 5 bases from V and 3 bases from J, with 4 bases between. CDR3 region: CASRRTDTQYF. The CDR3 nucleotides are TGCGCCAGCAGGAGAACAGATACGCAGTATTTT.

This chain links TRBV6-1 with TRBJ1-1; TRBD1 is a possible D gene (5 bases). CDR3 length equals 14 residues. Trimming took off 6 bases at V and 0 bases at J, with 11 bases between the two ends. The germline V gene encodes CDR1 MNHNS and CDR2 SASEGT. The CDR3 coding sequence is TGTGCCAGCAGGCCAGGGTACATGAACACTGAAGCTTTCTTT. Translated: CASRPGYMNTEAFF.

The chain couples TRBV5-1 to TRBJ2-1; TRBD2 agrees at 11 bases. The V gene's germline CDR1 is SGHRS and CDR2 YFSETQ. The CDR3 loop spans 16 amino acids. V lost 6 bases to trimming and J lost 8 bases; unmatched junction nucleotides: 13. In DNA, the CDR3 is TGCGCCAGCACTCTGGGGGGGACTAGCGGTTTCGATGAGCAGTTCTTC. This gives the protein CASTLGGTSGFDEQFF. Full variable domain (rest looked up from reference TRBV5-1 and TRBJ2-1): KAGVTQTPRYLIKTRGQQVTLSCSPISGHRSVSWYQQTPGQGLQFLFEYFSETQRNKGNFPGRFSGRQFSNSRSEMNVSTLELGDSALYLCASTLGGTSGFDEQFFGPGTRLTVL.

This chain links TRBV15 with TRBJ2-7; TRBD1 is a possible D gene (6 bases). Germline lookup yields CDR1 LNHNV and CDR2 YYDKDF (reference sequence). V lost 3 bases to trimming and J lost 4 bases, with 22 bases between them. The CDR3 runs to 17 residues. CDR3 in amino acids: CATSSGIGTIRQYEQYF. The DNA of the CDR3 is TGTGCCACCAGCAGTGGGATTGGGACAATAAGACAGTACGAGCAGTACTTC. Full variable domain (rest looked up from reference TRBV15 and TRBJ2-7): DAMVIQNPRYQVTQFGKPVTLSCSQTLNHNVMYWYQQKSSQAPKLLFHYYDKDFNNEADTPDNFQSRRPNTSFCFLDIRSPGLGDTAMYLCATSSGIGTIRQYEQYFGPGTRLTVT.

The chain carries TRBV27 and TRBJ1-1; D gene ambiguous. The V gene lost 4 bases and the J gene lost 1 base, with 7 bases spanning the gap. The CDR3 is made up of 13 amino acids. Looked up from germline, CDR1 is MNHEY and CDR2 is SMNVEV (reference sequence). CDR3 sequence: CASSSRGNTEAFF. DNA for the CDR3: TGTGCCAGCAGTTCCCGGGGGAACACTGAAGCTTTCTTT.

This clone was seen once. CDR3 protein: CASSTPGPTSTDTQYF. Here the CDR3 DNA reads TGTGCCAGCAGTACGCCGGGCCCCACTAGCACAGATACGCAGTATTTT. J is TRBJ2-3 and V is TRBV28; D unresolved. The V end was cut by 5 bases, the J end by 0 bases, with 15 bases between. Per the germline V gene, CDR1 is MDHEN and CDR2 is SYDVKM. CDR3 length: 16 amino acids. Complete variable domain (other parts from reference TRBV28 and TRBJ2-3): DVKVTQSSRYLVKRTGEKVFLECVQDMDHENMFWYRQDPGLGLRLIYFSYDVKMKEKGDIPEGYSVSREKKERFSLILESASTNQTSMYLCASSTPGPTSTDTQYFGPGTRLTVL.

The chain recombines TRBV6-4 with TRBJ1-5, with a weak D call TRBD1 (5 bases). The CDR3 extends over 19 amino acids. Trimming stripped 6 bases from V and 3 bases from J, with 27 bases between. The germline V gene encodes CDR1 MRHNA and CDR2 SNTAGT. DNA for the CDR3: TGTGCCAGCAGGGTGAACAGGCCCCATAGAGCCTACCCCAATCAGCCCCAGCATTTT. This encodes CASRVNRPHRAYPNQPQHF.

This clone appeared once. The chain employs TRBV29-1 and TRBJ2-3; 15 positions match TRBD2. In germline, CDR1 is SQVTM, CDR2 ANQGSEA. The V and J ends lost 3 bases and 5 bases, in that order; junction bases with no gene match: 6. This CDR3 region has 16 residues. CDR3 nucleotides: TGCAGCGTTGAGGGCGGGACTAGCGGGGGGTTAGATACGCAGTATTTT. Translated: CSVEGGTSGGLDTQYF.

The CDR3 sequence is CASSPSQPTVDTEAFF. The CDR3 DNA follows: TGTGCCAGCTCACCTTCCCAACCGACCGTCGACACTGAAGCTTTCTTT. The V and J genes are TRBV18 and TRBJ1-1; D call uncertain. The CDR3 runs to 16 residues. Germline assignment: CDR1 KGHSH and CDR2 LQKENI. The V gene lost 3 bases and the J gene lost 3 bases, with 17 bases spanning the gap.

The gene calls are TRBV11-1 and TRBJ2-2, with D unclear. The CDR3 sequence is 13 residues long. V shed 2 bases and J shed 2 bases, with 3 bases lying between them. Germline values: CDR1 SGHAT, CDR2 FQDESV (reference sequence). CDR3 sequence: CASSLINTGELFF. The CDR3 coding sequence is TGTGCCAGCAGCTTAATTAACACCGGGGAGCTGTTTTTT.

The chain has TRBV19 and TRBJ1-1; no reliable D call. V was cut by 8 bases and J by 5 bases, with 15 bases left in between. CDR1 and CDR2 from the germline V gene are LNHDA and SQIVND (reference sequence). This CDR3 has 13 residues. This CDR3 reads CASRGGWGTEAFF. CDR3 in DNA: TGTGCCAGTCGTGGAGGATGGGGAACTGAAGCTTTCTTT.

The CDR3 sequence: CASSPRTNQGTQYF. Written as DNA, the CDR3 is TGTGCCAGCAGCCCGAGGACGAACCAGGGGACCCAGTACTTC. This chain connects TRBV7-2 to TRBJ2-5; weak D call: TRBD1 (5 bases). Germline V CDR1 and CDR2: SGHTA, FQGNSA. Trimming took 5 bases from V and 7 from J, leaving 17 bases between them. This CDR3 contains 14 residues.

The chain combines TRBV15 with TRBJ2-7; tentatively, D is TRBD2 (5 bases). Germline CDR1 LNHNV, CDR2 YYDKDF (reference sequence). With 5 bases removed from V and 4 bases from J, the gap between germline ends came to 15 bases. This CDR3 is 14 amino acids long. DNA for the CDR3: TGTGCCACCAGCCGTGCCGGACGGGGTTACGAGCAGTACTTC. Amino acid sequence: CATSRAGRGYEQYF.

This chain connects TRBV23-1 to TRBJ1-2; TRBD1 agrees at 8 bases. TRBV23-1 carries the ORF label, with uncertain function. J lost 1 base, V lost 8 bases, and 9 bases had no gene match. This CDR3 is built from 15 residues. The CDR3 sequence is CASSQAGGSNYGYTF. The CDR3 DNA is TGCGCCAGCTCACAAGCAGGGGGCAGTAACTATGGCTACACCTTC.

The chain employs TRBV29-1 and TRBJ1-1; D possibly corresponds to TRBD1 (5 bases). Trimming left V 4 bases short and J 1 base short, with 7 bases between. This CDR3 is 12 amino acids long. Germline V lookup: CDR1 SQVTM, CDR2 ANQGSEA. The DNA of the CDR3 is TGCAGCGTTGCAAGGGGGAACACTGAAGCTTTCTTT. It translates to CSVARGNTEAFF.

V and J are TRBV6-5 and TRBJ1-1; a possible D gene is TRBD1 (5 bases). Germline CDR1 reads MNHEY; CDR2 reads SVGAGI. The CDR3 loop spans 15 amino acids. Trimming took 2 bases from V and 6 from J, leaving 16 bases between them. Written as DNA, the CDR3 is TGTGCCAGCAGTTACGGGGCAGGGCGGGGGGCTGAAGCTTTCTTT. It translates to CASSYGAGRGAEAFF.

The gene calls are TRBV18 and TRBJ2-5, with 10 bases lining up with TRBD2. After removal of 2 bases from V and 4 bases from J, the junction contained 10 bases not matched to a gene. CDR3 size: 17 residues. The germline CDR1 and CDR2 sequences are KGHSH and LQKENI. Here the CDR3 DNA reads TGTGCCAGCTCACCATTCGATACTAGCGGGGTTGGAGAGACCCAGTACTTC. Translated, it gives CASSPFDTSGVGETQYF.

J is TRBJ2-7 and V is TRBV6-5; either TRBD1 or TRBD2 may fit D (5 bases each). The CDR3 has 15 residues. Trimming shortened V by 1 base and J by 0 bases, and 10 bases separated the two germline ends. Looked up from germline, CDR1 is MNHEY and CDR2 is SVGAGI. In nucleotides, the CDR3 is TGTGCCAGCAGTTACTACGACGGGGCCTCCTACGAGCAGTACTTC. Encoded protein: CASSYYDGASYEQYF.

The V and J genes are TRBV4-1 and TRBJ1-5; D remains unclear. Trimming shortened V by 1 base and J by 9 bases, and 13 bases separated the two germline ends. The CDR3 length is 14 residues. Germline CDR1 reads MGHRA; CDR2 reads YSYEKL. The CDR3 DNA is TGCGCCAGCAGCCAAGGGCGGTCGGAGGCGCCCCAGCATTTT. Its translation: CASSQGRSEAPQHF.

CDR3 nucleotides: TGCAGCGCTACGGTAGGGGGAGGTGAAAAACTGTTTTTT. This sequence encodes CSATVGGGEKLFF. This sequence joins TRBV29-1 and TRBJ1-4; tentative D call: TRBD1 (6 bases). This CDR3 contains 13 residues. V lost 7 bases, J lost 7 bases, and 16 bases lay in between. The germline gives CDR1 SQVTM, CDR2 ANQGSEA.

The chain couples TRBV9 to TRBJ2-5; D might be TRBD1 or TRBD2, each matching 6 bases. CDR1 and CDR2 (germline): SGDLS, YYNGEE. The CDR3 spans 14 residues. V lost 2 bases to trimming and J lost 5 bases, with 13 bases between them. The CDR3 sequence: CASSVARGRETQYF. CDR3 bases: TGTGCCAGCAGCGTCGCACGGGGGCGGGAGACCCAGTACTTC.

This clone qualifies as large. The rearrangement uses TRBV6-5 and TRBJ1-1; D unresolved. Trimming removed 0 bases from V and 9 bases from J, with 11 bases in between. CDR1 is MNHEY and CDR2 is SVGAGI in the germline V gene. The CDR3 sequence is 13 residues long. CDR3 DNA sequence: TGTGCCAGCAGTTACTCGAGGGTAACCCAAGCTTTCTTT. The encoded protein is CASSYSRVTQAFF.

This chain links TRBV7-2 with TRBJ2-3; D gene ambiguous. The ends were cut back, 0 bases at V and 0 bases at J, with 7 bases in the middle. Per germline, CDR1 SGHTA and CDR2 FQGNSA. This CDR3 comprises 15 residues. CDR3 coding DNA: TGTGCCAGCAGCTTAGCCAGCCATAGCACAGATACGCAGTATTTT. As protein: CASSLASHSTDTQYF. The full variable domain, completed using reference TRBV7-2 and TRBJ2-3, is GAGVSQSPSNKVTEKGKDVELRCDPISGHTALYWYRQSLGQGLEFLIYFQGNSAPDKSGLPSDRFSAERTGGSVSTLTIQRTQQEDSAVYLCASSLASHSTDTQYFGPGTRLTVL.

The chain links TRBV27 to TRBJ2-1; weak D call: TRBD2 (6 bases). Germline V gene lookup returns CDR1 MNHEY and CDR2 SMNVEV (reference sequence). The CDR3 is 14 amino acids. V lost 0 bases and J lost 9, with 12 bases in between. CDR3 loop: CASSLSGGRPEQFF. In nucleotides, the CDR3 is TGTGCCAGCAGTTTATCGGGGGGTAGACCTGAGCAGTTCTTC.

This clone has more than one count but fewer than ten. The rearrangement joins TRBV2 to TRBJ1-1, with 7 bases identical to TRBD1. Germline-derived CDR1 and CDR2 are SNHLY and FYNNEI. V lost 5 bases to trimming and J lost 3 bases; unmatched junction nucleotides: 9. The CDR3 has 15 residues. The chain's CDR3 is CASSLDRVMYTEAFF. The CDR3 region has the DNA TGTGCCAGCAGTCTAGACAGGGTAATGTACACTGAAGCTTTCTTT.